These T cell receptor beta chains were read from a single sample in a study of T cell responses to AZD1222 COVID-19 vaccine. Profiling relied on immunoSEQ multiplex PCR, and the TCRdb table lists in-frame clones only, not all of them. The sample yields 140,000 to 150,000 clones, roughly nine tenths seen once. Sequenced here: peripheral blood, sampled on day 0 of AZD1222 vaccination. Receptor source: an adult in good health. CDR3s include the opening cysteine and the closing phenylalanine or tryptophan. Each record gives: clone size, J gene, D gene, V gene, CDR3 DNA, CDR3 protein. The D gene is left open where the match is weak. Clone sizes are given selectively: once, few, many, or a class where the clone is expanded.

>-|TRBJ1-1|-|TRBV5-1
TGCGCCAGCAGGCCGGACCCGAACACTGAAGCTTTCTTT
CASRPDPNTEAFF
>few|TRBJ2-1|TRBD1|TRBV3-1/TRBV3-2
TGTGCCAGCAGCGAGGGACAGGGGGCTAGGTCCTACAATGAGCAGTTCTTC
CASSEGQGARSYNEQFF
>-|TRBJ2-1|TRBD2|TRBV7-7
TGTGCCAGCAGCGTAAGCGGGGGTTCCTACAATGAGCAGTTCTTC
CASSVSGGSYNEQFF
>-|TRBJ1-6|-|TRBV7-8
TGTGCCAGCAGGGCGCGGGGGTCGAGTACCTATAATTCACCCCTCCACTTT
CASRARGSSTYNSPLHF
>-|TRBJ2-1|-|TRBV5-1
TGCGCCAGCAGCTCCCTCCTGGACAATGAGCAGTTCTTC
CASSSLLDNEQFF
>-|TRBJ2-5|TRBD2|TRBV3-1/TRBV3-2
TGTGCCAGCAGCCACCTAGCGGGGGAGACCCAGTACTTC
CASSHLAGETQYF
>once|TRBJ1-5|TRBD1|TRBV9
TGTGCCAGCAGCCCCAGGGGGTACGATCAGCCCCAGCATTTT
CASSPRGYDQPQHF
>-|TRBJ2-7|TRBD1|TRBV6-6
TGTGCCAGCAGAGACAGGGGCTACGAGCAGTACTTC
CASRDRGYEQYF
>once|TRBJ2-3|-|TRBV14
TGTGCCAGCAGCCAGGTACCTACTAGAGGCGGGGCAGATACGCAGTATTTT
CASSQVPTRGGADTQYF
>few|TRBJ2-5|TRBD2|TRBV9
TGTGCCAGCAACACCGGACTAGCGGGAGTCGGAGAGACCCAGTACTTC
CASNTGLAGVGETQYF
>-|TRBJ2-3|-|TRBV7-3
TGTGCCAGCAGCCCGGGCGGACCCACAGATACGCAGTATTTT
CASSPGGPTDTQYF
>-|TRBJ2-3|-|TRBV12-3/TRBV12-4
TGTGCCAGCAGCCGCCAGAGAGCAGATACGCAGTATTTT
CASSRQRADTQYF
>once|TRBJ2-5|-|TRBV4-2
TGTGCCAGCAGCCGGTCGGGGGAAGAGACCCAGTACTTC
CASSRSGEETQYF
>-|TRBJ1-1|-|TRBV29-1
TGCAGCGTTGACCCCATGAACACTGAAGCTTTCTTT
CSVDPMNTEAFF
>-|TRBJ2-6|-|TRBV7-3
TGTGCCAGCAGCTCACAACCCTCTGGGGCCAACGTCCTGACTTTC
CASSSQPSGANVLTF